A single TCR beta chain is shown here with its context. What it binds is unknown. The source of the sample is a study of T cell responses to AZD1222 COVID-19 vaccine. Study background: Second-dose timings of about 4 or about 12 weeks were pooled.

Using immunoSEQ multiplex PCR, the repertoire was profiled, and TCRdb retains in-frame clones only, with some absent. This table holds 200,000 or so clones, approximately 90% found once. Notes on the study in general: Every sample of the repertoires postdated the peak T cell response. Variant regions that are unmutated are reportedly the target of nearly half of spike-specific TCRs. Donors in the cohort were predominantly white British and more often female, and clonal diversity was possibly underestimated.

The sample here was peripheral blood, taken on day 0 of AZD1222 vaccination. This receptor was obtained from an adult in good health.

Written as DNA, the CDR3 is TGTGCCAGCAGTTACTCCCCCCAAGAGAACACCGGGGAGCTGTTTTTT. Its protein is CASSYSPQENTGELFF. V gene TRBV6-5 combines with J gene TRBJ2-2; D is unresolved. CDR3 length equals 16 residues. V lost 0 bases and J 1 base, leaving 9 bases between the germline ends. Germline lookup yields CDR1 MNHEY and CDR2 SVGAGI.